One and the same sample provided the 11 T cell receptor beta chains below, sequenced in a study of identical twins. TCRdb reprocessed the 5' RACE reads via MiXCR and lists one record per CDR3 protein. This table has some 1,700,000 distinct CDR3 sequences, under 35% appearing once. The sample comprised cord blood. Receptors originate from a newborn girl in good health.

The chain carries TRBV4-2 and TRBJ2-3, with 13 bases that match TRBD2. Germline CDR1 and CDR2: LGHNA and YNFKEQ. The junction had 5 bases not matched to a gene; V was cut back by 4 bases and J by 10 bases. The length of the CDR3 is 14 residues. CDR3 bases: TGTGCCAGCAGCCGAGGGACTAGCGGGGTACCGCAGTATTTT. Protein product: CASSRGTSGVPQYF.

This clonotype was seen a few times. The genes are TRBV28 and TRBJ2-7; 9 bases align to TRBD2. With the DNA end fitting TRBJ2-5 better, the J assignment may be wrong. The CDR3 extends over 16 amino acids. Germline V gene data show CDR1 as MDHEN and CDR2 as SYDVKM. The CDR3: CASSEPFSGSEETQYF. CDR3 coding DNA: TGTGCCAGCAGTGAGCCCTTTAGCGGGAGCGAGGAGACCCAGTACTTC.

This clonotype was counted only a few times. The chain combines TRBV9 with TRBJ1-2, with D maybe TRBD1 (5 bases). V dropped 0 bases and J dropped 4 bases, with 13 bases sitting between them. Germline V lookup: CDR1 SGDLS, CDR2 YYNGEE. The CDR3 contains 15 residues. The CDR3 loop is CASSVGGRQGYGYTF. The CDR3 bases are TGTGCCAGCAGCGTAGGGGGACGCCAAGGCTATGGCTACACCTTC.

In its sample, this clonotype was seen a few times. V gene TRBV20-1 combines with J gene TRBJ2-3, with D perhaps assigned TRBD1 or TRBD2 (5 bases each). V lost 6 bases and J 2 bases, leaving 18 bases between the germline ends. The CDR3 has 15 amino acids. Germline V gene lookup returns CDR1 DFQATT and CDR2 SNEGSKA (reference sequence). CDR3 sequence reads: CSALFQGPHTDTQYF. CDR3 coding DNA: TGCAGTGCCCTATTCCAGGGACCACACACAGATACGCAGTATTTT.

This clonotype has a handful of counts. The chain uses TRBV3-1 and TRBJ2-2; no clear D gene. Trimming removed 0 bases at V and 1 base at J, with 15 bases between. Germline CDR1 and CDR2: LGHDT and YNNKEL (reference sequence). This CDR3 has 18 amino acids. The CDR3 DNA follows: TGTGCCAGCAGCCAAGATCTGATTAGGCAGGTGAACACCGGGGAGCTGTTTTTT. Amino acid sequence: CASSQDLIRQVNTGELFF.

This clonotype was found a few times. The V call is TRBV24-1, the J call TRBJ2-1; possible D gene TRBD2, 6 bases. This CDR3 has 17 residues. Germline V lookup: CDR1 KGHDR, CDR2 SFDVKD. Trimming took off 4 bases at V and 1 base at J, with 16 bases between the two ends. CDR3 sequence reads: CATSDRLAKTSYNEQFF. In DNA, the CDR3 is TGTGCCACCAGTGACCGGCTAGCGAAAACTTCCTACAATGAGCAGTTCTTC.

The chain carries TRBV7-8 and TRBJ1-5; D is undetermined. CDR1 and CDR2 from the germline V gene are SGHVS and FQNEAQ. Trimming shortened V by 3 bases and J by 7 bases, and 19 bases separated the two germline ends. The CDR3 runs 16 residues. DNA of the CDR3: TGTGCCAGCAGCTTGGGCAGAGTGTTGGCATTCCAGCCCCAGCATTTT. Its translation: CASSLGRVLAFQPQHF.

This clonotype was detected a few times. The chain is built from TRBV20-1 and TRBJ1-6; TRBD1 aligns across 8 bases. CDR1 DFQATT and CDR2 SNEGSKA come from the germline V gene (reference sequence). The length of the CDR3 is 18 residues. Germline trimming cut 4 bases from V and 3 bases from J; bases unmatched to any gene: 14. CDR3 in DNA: TGCAGTGCTATCCCAGGACAGGGCCTCGCATACTATAATTCACCCCTCCACTTT. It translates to CSAIPGQGLAYYNSPLHF.

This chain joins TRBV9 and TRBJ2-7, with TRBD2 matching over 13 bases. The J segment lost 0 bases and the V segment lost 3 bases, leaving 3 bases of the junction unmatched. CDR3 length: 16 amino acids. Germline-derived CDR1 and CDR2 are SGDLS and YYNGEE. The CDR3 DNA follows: TGTGCCAGCAGCGGGGGACTAGCGGGGATCTCCTACGAGCAGTACTTC. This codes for CASSGGLAGISYEQYF.

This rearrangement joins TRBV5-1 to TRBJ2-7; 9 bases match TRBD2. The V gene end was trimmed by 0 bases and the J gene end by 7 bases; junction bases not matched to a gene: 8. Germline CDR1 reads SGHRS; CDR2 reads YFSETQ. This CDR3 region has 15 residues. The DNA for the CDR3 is TGCGCCAGCAGCTTGGGGCTAGCGGGAAGTAGTGAGCAGTACTTC. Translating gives CASSLGLAGSSEQYF.

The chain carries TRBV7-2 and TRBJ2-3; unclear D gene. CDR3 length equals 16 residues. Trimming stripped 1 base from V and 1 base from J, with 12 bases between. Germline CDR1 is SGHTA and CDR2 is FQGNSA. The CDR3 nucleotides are TGTGCCAGCAGCTTAGGGCCCTCCCCAGGCACAGATACGCAGTATTTT. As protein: CASSLGPSPGTDTQYF.